This paragraph covers one TCR beta chain sequence. Germline CDR1 and CDR2: MGHRA and YSYEKL. This CDR3 spans 16 amino acids. V was pared by 4 bases and J by 5 bases, with 21 bases between. This record belongs to a study of blood T cell repertoires in COVID-19. Recovery meant two consecutive negative NP/OP PCR tests, professional clearance, or resolved symptoms. Authors' analysis steps: Using reference gene primer amplification, nucleated cell counts were estimated. Produced via immunoSEQ multiplex PCR; TCRdb's table is partial and in-frame only. V, J and clone size were drawn from that table, and D and trimming were deduced from the DNA. The data show 250,000 to 300,000 clones, over 85% seen once.

Sequencing used PBMCs or T cells enriched from blood (not recorded which). This clonotype was obtained from a woman aged 55-69 years who had recovered from COVID-19. The chain is built from TRBV4-1 and TRBJ2-7, with a weak D call TRBD1 (6 bases). The CDR3 loop is CASSLQPRQGINEQYF. The CDR3 DNA is TGCGCCAGCAGCCTCCAACCCCGGCAGGGGATAAACGAGCAGTACTTC.